A selection of T cell receptor beta chains follows, all from one sample in a study of OX40 agonist ivuxolimab in advanced cancers. Produced via immunoSEQ multiplex PCR; TCRdb's table is partial and in-frame only. The table has tens of thousands of clones, 91% seen once; the top ten hold around 2.5%. This specimen consisted of CD4+ or CD8+ T cells sorted from blood, obtained in a trial of the OX40 agonist ivuxolimab. Receptor source: an adult with an advanced solid tumor such as melanoma, head and neck, liver or kidney cancer. The CDR3 runs from the conserved cysteine through the conserved F or W. Fields, in order: V gene, CDR3 length, D gene, J gene, clone size, CDR3 protein. A D gene is named only where the DNA matches it firmly. Clone size is not always given. Where it is, it says once, few, many or a class for expanded clones.

>TRBV10-3|13|.|TRBJ1-1|few
CATNGGQNTEAFF
>TRBV2|14|TRBD2|TRBJ2-7|.
CASKEREVSYEQYF
>TRBV19|15|.|TRBJ1-4|.
CASSRERTLREKLFF
>TRBV11-3|14|TRBD2|TRBJ2-7|.
CASRLSGGSYEQYF
>TRBV29-1|15|.|TRBJ1-5|.
CSVPRVNNSNQPQHF
>TRBV28|15|.|TRBJ2-1|.
CASSGTLSSYNEQFF
>TRBV7-8|15|TRBD2|TRBJ2-7|.
CASSLGTSGSYEQYF
>TRBV5-4|12|TRBD1|TRBJ2-1|.
CASSRDRVRQFF
>TRBV19|16|.|TRBJ2-7|.
CASSIEGTGSSYEQYF
>TRBV7-9|12|.|TRBJ2-2|.
CASSLESGELFF
>TRBV2|15|.|TRBJ1-1|.
CASSEWGRKNTEAFF
>TRBV7-2|13|.|TRBJ2-3|.
CASSPPITDTQYF
>TRBV19|13|.|TRBJ1-1|.
CASSPSLNTEAFF
>TRBV6-5|14|TRBD1|TRBJ2-7|once
CASNTGQGNRKQYF
>TRBV6-1|13|.|TRBJ1-5|.
CASTVGGIQPQHF
>TRBV19|15|.|TRBJ2-1|few
CASTPLGSHYNEQFF
>TRBV7-2|14|.|TRBJ2-7|.
CASSLGGRAYEQYF
>TRBV2|12|.|TRBJ2-2|.
CASSLGYGELFF